Below, 28 T cell receptor beta chains from the same sample are listed, as sequenced in a study of blood T cell repertoires in COVID-19. Sequencing was performed with immunoSEQ multiplex PCR; in TCRdb, only in-frame clones are kept and a portion is missing. The sample has approximately 99,000 clones, 79% seen once. Sequencing was done on a sample of peripheral blood. The receptor set was obtained from a woman of 80 years or more with active or convalescent COVID-19.

The chain carries TRBV19 and TRBJ1-6; D is ambiguous. The V and J ends lost 6 bases and 7 bases respectively, with 16 bases between them. The CDR3 consists of 15 residues. In germline, CDR1 is LNHDA, CDR2 SQIVND (reference sequence). The CDR3 spells CASRTTLDGNSPLHF. The CDR3 DNA follows: TGTGCCAGTAGGACCACTCTAGACGGGAATTCACCCCTCCACTTT.

The V call is TRBV5-4, the J call TRBJ2-1; 8 bases match TRBD1. The CDR3 length is 16 residues. The germline V gene encodes CDR1 SGHNT and CDR2 YYREEE (reference sequence). Trimming cost V 2 bases and J 3 bases; bases outside gene matches: 7. In DNA form, the CDR3 reads TGTGCCAGCAGCTTCGGAGCCAGGGGGCTCTACAATGAGCAGTTCTTC. Translated, it gives CASSFGARGLYNEQFF.

V gene TRBV24-1 combines with J gene TRBJ2-1; 7 bases are a match to TRBD2. The length of the CDR3 is 16 residues. The ends lost 3 bases at V and 5 bases at J; junction bases unmatched: 9. CDR1 is KGHDR, CDR2 SFDVKD, per germline. CDR3 nucleotide sequence: TGTGCCACCAGTGATCCTATAGCGGGCACAAACAATGAGCAGTTCTTC. This gives the protein CATSDPIAGTNNEQFF.

The genes are TRBV29-1 and TRBJ2-2, with no clear D. Trimming cost V 4 bases and J 8 bases, with 11 bases left between them. Germline V gene lookup returns CDR1 SQVTM and CDR2 ANQGSEA. The CDR3 is 12 amino acids. In nucleotides, the CDR3 is TGCAGCGTTGGTCTCCGGAGAGGGGAGCTGTTTTTT. It specifies CSVGLRRGELFF.

The chain combines TRBV2 with TRBJ2-3, with D possibly TRBD2 on 5 matching bases. The CDR3 is made up of 14 amino acids. Germline lookup yields CDR1 SNHLY and CDR2 FYNNEI. Trimming pared 3 bases from V and 2 bases from J, leaving 9 bases between. The CDR3 DNA follows: TGTGCCAGCAGTGAGACTACATTCACAGATACGCAGTATTTT. Amino acid sequence: CASSETTFTDTQYF.

V gene TRBV5-1 combines with J gene TRBJ2-3, with TRBD2 matching over 8 bases. The length of the CDR3 is 16 residues. Germline V lookup: CDR1 SGHRS, CDR2 YFSETQ. The V and J ends lost 0 bases and 4 bases, in that order; junction bases with no gene match: 7. The CDR3 spells CASSLGGLAPADTQYF. CDR3 DNA: TGCGCCAGCAGCTTGGGCGGACTAGCTCCCGCAGATACGCAGTATTTT.

The chain combines TRBV6-5 with TRBJ2-2; TRBD2 agrees at 9 bases. Germline CDR1 is MNHEY and CDR2 is SVGAGI. This CDR3 is 14 amino acids long. The junction had 7 bases not matched to a gene; V was cut back by 11 bases and J by 3 bases. The CDR3 reads CAFQAGGHTGELFF. CDR3 in DNA: TGTGCCTTTCAAGCGGGAGGTCACACCGGGGAGCTGTTTTTT.

This chain joins TRBV5-1 and TRBJ2-3; weak D call: TRBD1 (6 bases). CDR1 SGHRS and CDR2 YFSETQ come from the germline V gene. V lost 4 bases and J lost 2, with 11 bases in between. The CDR3 runs to 14 residues. The CDR3 loop is CASSGQRVTDTQYF. In nucleotides, the CDR3 is TGCGCCAGCAGCGGACAGCGCGTCACAGATACGCAGTATTTT. The full variable domain, in which reference TRBV5-1 and TRBJ2-3 provide the parts outside the CDR3, is KAGVTQTPRYLIKTRGQQVTLSCSPISGHRSVSWYQQTPGQGLQFLFEYFSETQRNKGNFPGRFSGRQFSNSRSEMNVSTLELGDSALYLCASSGQRVTDTQYFGPGTRLTVL.

This clone was seen a few times. One end of the junction varies from germline; a read error may be responsible. The V and J genes are TRBV2 and TRBJ1-1; tentative D call: TRBD1 (6 bases). Germline V gene lookup returns CDR1 SNHLY and CDR2 FYNNEI. This CDR3 has 16 amino acids. As DNA, the CDR3 is TGTGCCAGCAGAGAAGTCCTGGGGGCGGGAGGAACTGAAGCTTTCTTT. This translates into CASREVLGAGGTEAFF.

DNA of the CDR3: TGTGCCAGCAGCCCCCGGGCAGGGGGCTACGAGCAGTACTTC. As protein: CASSPRAGGYEQYF. This sequence joins TRBV7-3 and TRBJ2-7, with 7 bases lining up with TRBD1. Germline V gives CDR1 SGHTA, CDR2 FQGTGA. V dropped 5 bases and J dropped 3; count of bases not matched to a gene: 7. The CDR3 is 14 residues long.

A remark on this clone: A read error may account for a junction end that differs from germline. The V and J genes are TRBV7-9 and TRBJ2-1; the match to TRBD2 covers 8 bases. Germline loops: CDR1 SEHNR, CDR2 FQNEAQ (reference sequence). The CDR3 is 13 amino acids. The CDR3 coding sequence is TGTGTCAGCGCCCCGAGCGGGACTAGTGAGCAGTTCTTC. Its protein is CVSAPSGTSEQFF.

DNA for the CDR3: TGTGCCAGCAGCCAGCGTACCCATCACACAGATACGCAGTATTTT. Protein product: CASSQRTHHTDTQYF. V and J are TRBV7-6 and TRBJ2-3; no firm D call. The CDR3 sequence is 15 residues long. The V end lost 5 bases, the J end lost 2 bases, and 14 bases lay between the germline ends. The germline CDR1 and CDR2 sequences are SGHVS and FNYEAQ.

V is TRBV4-1 and J is TRBJ1-4; D gene unclear. With 3 bases removed from V and 2 bases from J, the gap between germline ends came to 25 bases. The germline gives CDR1 MGHRA, CDR2 YSYEKL. This CDR3 region has 20 residues. Here the CDR3 reads CASSHRPRAGQAGTNEKLFF. CDR3 coding DNA: TGCGCCAGCAGCCACCGGCCCCGAGCAGGCCAGGCTGGGACTAATGAAAAACTGTTTTTT.

The chain couples TRBV5-4 to TRBJ2-1; 10 nucleotides match TRBD2. The CDR3 is 14 amino acids. The V gene's germline CDR1 is SGHNT and CDR2 YYREEE (reference sequence). Trimming at V came to 3 bases and at J to 10 bases, leaving 7 bases not matched to a gene. The CDR3 region has the DNA TGTGCCAGCAGCTGGACTAGCGGAGGGGGGGAGCAGTTCTTC. Amino acid sequence: CASSWTSGGGEQFF. Filled out from reference TRBV5-4 and TRBJ2-1, the complete variable domain reads ETGVTQSPTHLIKTRGQQVTLRCSSQSGHNTVSWYQQALGQGPQFIFQYYREEENGRGNFPPRFSGLQFPNYSSELNVNALELDDSALYLCASSWTSGGGEQFFGPGTRLTVL.

The V call is TRBV5-1, the J call TRBJ2-2, with 9 bases aligning to TRBD1. After removal of 5 bases from V and 3 bases from J, the junction contained 5 bases not matched to a gene. Germline lookup yields CDR1 SGHRS and CDR2 YFSETQ. The CDR3 has 15 residues. The CDR3 here is CASRQGASDTGELFF. For the CDR3, the DNA is TGCGCCAGCAGACAGGGGGCGTCGGACACCGGGGAGCTGTTTTTT.

This chain connects TRBV4-1 to TRBJ1-1, with 7 bases lining up with TRBD1. Germline trimming cut 3 bases from V and 1 base from J; bases unmatched to any gene: 2. Germline CDR1 is MGHRA and CDR2 is YSYEKL. The CDR3 has 14 residues. The CDR3 DNA reads as TGCGCCAGCAGCCAGGACAGGAGGAACACTGAAGCTTTCTTT. Translated, it gives CASSQDRRNTEAFF.

This rearrangement joins TRBV7-9 to TRBJ2-7, with 8 bases identical to TRBD2. V gave up 5 bases and J gave up 4 bases; unmatched junction bases: 7. The CDR3 runs 14 residues. Per the germline V gene, CDR1 is SEHNR and CDR2 is FQNEAQ (reference sequence). The CDR3 is CASSISGTSYEQYF. CDR3 bases: TGTGCCAGCAGCATTTCCGGGACTAGTTACGAGCAGTACTTC.

The rearrangement uses TRBV6-5 and TRBJ2-5, with 7 bases that match TRBD1. V trimming: 6 bases; J trimming: 5 bases; junction bases outside the gene matches: 12. This CDR3 comprises 15 residues. Germline assignment: CDR1 MNHEY and CDR2 SVGAGI. The CDR3: CASSSTGVPRETQYF. Written as DNA, the CDR3 is TGTGCCAGCAGCAGCACAGGGGTTCCTCGGGAGACCCAGTACTTC.

The rearrangement uses TRBV6-5 and TRBJ1-2; 10 bases agree with TRBD1. V lost 2 bases and J lost 6; bases outside the gene matches: 6. Germline CDR1 and CDR2: MNHEY and SVGAGI. The CDR3 spans 15 residues. The CDR3, as DNA: TGTGCCAGCAGTTACACAAGGGACAGGGGCCATGGCTACACCTTC. Residues: CASSYTRDRGHGYTF.

The CDR3 DNA reads as TGTGCCAGCAGCGCCCAGGGTAGCGGGACTGAAGCTTTCTTT. It codes for CASSAQGSGTEAFF. The V gene is TRBV9, the J gene TRBJ1-1; weak D call: TRBD1 (5 bases). The CDR3 runs to 14 residues. Trimming left V 3 bases short and J 5 bases short, with 14 bases between. Per germline, CDR1 SGDLS and CDR2 YYNGEE.

The chain joins TRBV29-1 to TRBJ1-1; 8 bases match TRBD1. CDR1 and CDR2 (germline): SQVTM, ANQGSEA. The CDR3 consists of 13 residues. The trim removed 5 bases at V and 4 bases at J, leaving 6 bases unmatched. For the CDR3, the DNA is TGCAGCGTTTCAGGGGGCAAGGGCACTGAAGCTTTCTTT. Residues: CSVSGGKGTEAFF.

The chain uses TRBV28 and TRBJ1-1, with D possibly TRBD1 on 6 matching bases. With 7 bases removed from V and 4 bases from J, the gap between germline ends came to 13 bases. This CDR3 is built from 13 residues. The germline V gene encodes CDR1 MDHEN and CDR2 SYDVKM. CDR3: CASKWGHGTEAFF. CDR3 bases: TGTGCCAGCAAATGGGGGCATGGCACTGAAGCTTTCTTT.

The gene calls are TRBV19 and TRBJ1-5, with TRBD1 matching 7 bases. CDR1 is LNHDA and CDR2 is SQIVND in the germline V gene (reference sequence). The CDR3 covers 17 residues. V lost 3 bases to trimming and J lost 3 bases; unmatched junction nucleotides: 11. CDR3 region: CASSMPPEGAINQPQHF. CDR3 DNA: TGTGCCAGTAGTATGCCCCCCGAGGGGGCGATCAATCAGCCCCAGCATTTT. Filled out from reference TRBV19 and TRBJ1-5, the complete variable domain reads DGGITQSPKYLFRKEGQNVTLSCEQNLNHDAMYWYRQDPGQGLRLIYYSQIVNDFQKGDIAEGYSVSREKKESFPLTVTSAQKNPTAFYLCASSMPPEGAINQPQHFGDGTRLSIL.

This clone was counted between two and nine times. The chain combines TRBV7-9 with TRBJ1-4, with 8 bases that match TRBD1. V lost 3 bases, J lost 10 bases, and 7 bases stayed unmatched. Germline lookup yields CDR1 SEHNR and CDR2 FQNEAQ (reference sequence). CDR3 length equals 14 residues. The CDR3 bases are TGTGCCAGCAGCTTTGGGGACAGGCGCGGAAAACTGTTTTTT. Translating gives CASSFGDRRGKLFF. The whole variable domain, filled in from reference TRBV7-9 and TRBJ1-4, reads DTGVSQNPRHKITKRGQNVTFRCDPISEHNRLYWYRQTLGQGPEFLTYFQNEAQLEKSRLLSDRFSAERPKGSFSTLEIQRTEQGDSAMYLCASSFGDRRGKLFFGSGTQLSVL.

The V gene is TRBV19, the J gene TRBJ2-7; 9 bases match TRBD1. V shed 4 bases, J shed 0 bases, and the junction held 10 bases outside the gene matches. This CDR3 contains 17 residues. Looked up from germline, CDR1 is LNHDA and CDR2 is SQIVND (reference sequence). The CDR3 here is CASSKKQGARYSYEQYF. The CDR3 DNA reads as TGTGCCAGTAGTAAGAAACAGGGGGCGAGATACTCCTACGAGCAGTACTTC.

The gene calls are TRBV23-1 and TRBJ1-2; TRBD1 matches 9 bases. TRBV23-1 is known as an ORF, though its function is uncertain. The CDR3 extends over 15 amino acids. After removal of 2 bases from V and 7 bases from J, the junction contained 8 bases not matched to a gene. In nucleotides, the CDR3 is TGCGCCAGCAGTCAAGGTACAGGGGGCAGAGGTGGCTACACCTTC. This encodes CASSQGTGGRGGYTF.

The chain recombines TRBV27 with TRBJ2-2; TRBD2 is a possible D gene (6 bases). This CDR3 is 16 amino acids long. The germline gives CDR1 MNHEY, CDR2 SMNVEV (reference sequence). V was pared by 0 bases and J by 4 bases, with 12 bases between. This chain's CDR3 is CASSLSGLLGTGELFF. DNA for the CDR3: TGTGCCAGCAGTTTATCAGGACTATTAGGCACCGGGGAGCTGTTTTTT.

The V gene is TRBV19, the J gene TRBJ1-2; TRBD1 matches at 11 bases. Per germline, CDR1 LNHDA and CDR2 SQIVND (reference sequence). The CDR3 covers 14 residues. After removal of 5 bases from V and 4 bases from J, the junction contained 3 bases not matched to a gene. CDR3 sequence reads: CASSRGQGAYGYTF. In DNA form, the CDR3 reads TGTGCCAGTAGTCGCGGACAGGGGGCCTATGGCTACACCTTC. The whole variable domain, remainder taken from reference TRBV19 and TRBJ1-2, is DGGITQSPKYLFRKEGQNVTLSCEQNLNHDAMYWYRQDPGQGLRLIYYSQIVNDFQKGDIAEGYSVSREKKESFPLTVTSAQKNPTAFYLCASSRGQGAYGYTFGSGTRLTVV.